The 32 T cell receptor beta chains below were found in one sample sequenced in a study of breast tumors, draining lymph nodes, adjacent tissues. MiXCR was run by TCRdb on the multiplex PCR reads, yielding one entry per CDR3 protein. The table has about 21,000 distinct CDR3 sequences, 50% seen once. The sequenced sample was breast tumor tissue. The receptor source for this set is a female donor with breast cancer. Some clones in this sample may be carry-over from other donors' samples.

This clonotype is categorized as medium-sized (0.01 to 0.1%). The gene calls are TRBV20-1 and TRBJ2-1; D gene ambiguous. With 3 bases removed from V and 10 bases from J, the gap between germline ends came to 13 bases. The CDR3 is 12 residues long. Germline V gives CDR1 DFQATT, CDR2 SNEGSKA (reference sequence). The CDR3 region has the DNA TGCAGTGCTAGCCCCCGCTTGGGAGAGCAGTTCTTC. Encoded protein: CSASPRLGEQFF.

This clonotype was seen repeatedly, ten times or more. This chain connects TRBV3-1 to TRBJ2-2; D unresolved. V lost 2 bases and J 4 bases, leaving 5 bases between the germline ends. From germline, CDR1 is LGHDT and CDR2 YNNKEL (reference sequence). The CDR3 is 13 amino acids. CDR3 protein: CASSQISTGELFF. DNA of the CDR3: TGTGCCAGCAGCCAAATTTCCACCGGGGAGCTGTTTTTT.

In its sample, this clonotype was seen many times. CDR3 DNA sequence: TGTGCCACCAGCAGAGAGCTGAGTTGGAACACTGAAGCTTTCTTT. Its translation is CATSRELSWNTEAFF. V and J are TRBV15 and TRBJ1-1; D remains unclear. V shed 0 bases and J shed 1 base, with 9 bases lying between them. The CDR3 is made up of 15 amino acids. CDR1 is LNHNV and CDR2 is YYDKDF in the germline V gene (reference sequence).

The table lists this clonotype with many counts. A single base separates this from a much larger clone, so it may be a read error. This chain connects TRBV20-1 to TRBJ2-5; D gene uncertain. The CDR3 has 11 amino acids. CDR1 and CDR2 from the germline V gene are DFQATT and SNEGSKA (reference sequence). This chain's CDR3 is CSTEYQETQSF. CDR3 DNA sequence: TGCAGTACAGAGTACCAAGAGACCCAGTCCTTC.

This clonotype was observed at least ten times. This sequence may be a read error, since a much larger clone differs from it by one base. The chain couples TRBV12-5 to TRBJ2-1; possible D gene TRBD1, 5 bases. The CDR3 covers 15 residues. The germline gives CDR1 LGHNT, CDR2 FRNRAP. V lost 3 bases to trimming and J lost 7 bases, with 16 bases between them. CDR3 in amino acids: CASGFVLSQGNEQFF. CDR3 nucleotide sequence: TGTGCTAGTGGTTTCGTACTATCCCAGGGAAATGAGCAGTTCTTC. The full variable domain, its missing parts supplied by reference TRBV12-5 and TRBJ2-1, is DARVTQTPRHKVTEMGQEVTMRCQPILGHNTVFWYRQTMMQGLELLAYFRNRAPLDDSGMPKDRFSAEMPDATLATLKIQPSEPRDSAVYFCASGFVLSQGNEQFFGPGTRLTVL.

V usage is TRBV5-6 and J usage is TRBJ1-5; D unclear. From germline, CDR1 is SGHDT and CDR2 YYEEEE. Between the trimmed V and J ends, which lost 0 bases and 2 bases, there was a span of 6 bases. The CDR3 has 14 residues. The CDR3 coding sequence is TGTGCCAGCAGCTTGGGGCCGGGCAATCAGCCCCAGCATTTT. This sequence encodes CASSLGPGNQPQHF. The variable domain in full, completed from reference TRBV5-6 and TRBJ1-5, reads DAGVTQSPTHLIKTRGQQVTLRCSPKSGHDTVSWYQQALGQGPQFIFQYYEEEERQRGNFPDRFSGHQFPNYSSELNVNALLLGDSALYLCASSLGPGNQPQHFGDGTRLSIL.

The chain carries TRBV20-1 and TRBJ2-3, with 8 bases fitting TRBD2. J gave up 2 bases and V 4 bases, and 5 bases lay outside the gene matches. CDR1 DFQATT and CDR2 SNEGSKA come from the germline V gene (reference sequence). CDR3 length equals 14 residues. CDR3 residues: CSATAGGYTDTQYF. In DNA, the CDR3 is TGCAGTGCTACCGCGGGAGGCTACACAGATACGCAGTATTTT.

This clonotype was picked up many times. A much more abundant neighbour one base away suggests this may be a read error. V usage is TRBV6-5 and J usage is TRBJ2-1; no reliable D call. Trimming shortened V by 5 bases and J by 12 bases, and 26 bases separated the two germline ends. The germline V gene has CDR1 MNHEY and CDR2 SVGAGI. The CDR3 spans 16 residues. The CDR3 is CASSPRLSKANEGQFF. The DNA of the CDR3 is TGTGCCAGCAGTCCGCGCCTTAGTAAGGCTAATGAAGGGCAGTTCTTC.

In this sample, this clonotype turned up many times. This chain connects TRBV25-1 to TRBJ2-2, with TRBD1 identical over 9 bases. From germline, CDR1 is MGHDK and CDR2 SYGVNS. The CDR3 consists of 15 residues. The trim removed 2 bases at V and 3 bases at J, leaving 1 base unmatched. Written as DNA, the CDR3 is TGTGCCAGCAGTGAAGGGGACAGGGACACCGGGGAGCTGTTTTTT. Amino acid sequence: CASSEGDRDTGELFF. The variable domain in full, with the rest retrieved from reference TRBV25-1 and TRBJ2-2, is EADIYQTPRYLVIGTGKKITLECSQTMGHDKMYWYQQDPGMELHLIHYSYGVNSTEKGDLSSESTVSRIRTEHFPLTLESARPSHTSQYLCASSEGDRDTGELFFGEGSRLTVL.

This clonotype was seen repeatedly, ten times or more. An end of the junction differs from the germline gene, which may be a read error. The J gene is TRBJ2-7, the V gene TRBV6-5; D is uncertain. The CDR3 has 15 residues. Germline V lookup: CDR1 MNHEY, CDR2 SVGAGI. CDR3 loop: CASSHSASRQYEQYF. DNA for the CDR3: TGTGCCAGCAGTCACTCGGCTAGTCGGCAATACGAGCAGTACTTC.

Concerning this clonotype itself: The germline gene is not matched at one end of the junction; a read error may be the cause. The DNA of the CDR3 is TGTGCCAGCAGCGTATCCCGGGACAGGGGAAACACCACATATTTT. Encoded protein: CASSVSRDRGNTTYF. This chain uses TRBV11-2 with TRBJ1-3; TRBD1 matches at 10 bases. There are 15 residues in the CDR3. The germline gives CDR1 SGHAT, CDR2 FQNNGV.

The gene calls are TRBV20-1 and TRBJ2-7; 12 bases agree with TRBD2. With 6 bases clipped from V and 0 bases from J, the junction kept 6 bases outside the gene matches. Germline CDR1 reads DFQATT; CDR2 reads SNEGSKA (reference sequence). This CDR3 region has 15 residues. The CDR3 protein is CSAEGLAGNSYEQYF. The CDR3 nucleotides read TGCAGTGCGGAAGGACTAGCGGGGAACTCCTACGAGCAGTACTTC.

This clonotype has a count of ten or more. J is TRBJ1-4 and V is TRBV2; 8 bases agree with TRBD1. V shed 1 base and J 5 bases; nucleotides not matched to a gene: 9. The CDR3 is 17 amino acids. CDR1 SNHLY and CDR2 FYNNEI come from the germline V gene. CDR3 DNA sequence: TGTGCCAGCAGTGAAGTCGGACAGGGTTTGAGGAATGAAAAACTGTTTTTT. Its translation: CASSEVGQGLRNEKLFF. Based on the CDR3 plus reference TRBV2 and TRBJ1-4, the full variable domain is EPEVTQTPSHQVTQMGQEVILRCVPISNHLYFYWYRQILGQKVEFLVSFYNNEISEKSEIFDDQFSVERPDGSNFTLKIRSTKLEDSAMYFCASSEVGQGLRNEKLFFGSGTQLSVL.

Sample share makes this clonotype medium-sized (0.01 to 0.1%). This CDR3 reads CASSLTGTSGIYEQYF. CDR3 DNA: TGTGCCAGCAGCTTAACCGGGACTAGCGGGATCTACGAGCAGTACTTC. J is TRBJ2-7 and V is TRBV7-6; TRBD2 matches at 13 bases. V gave up 2 bases and J gave up 3 bases; unmatched junction bases: 4. Germline V lookup: CDR1 SGHVS, CDR2 FNYEAQ. The CDR3 loop spans 16 amino acids.

This clonotype was recorded once. The chain recombines TRBV11-2 with TRBJ2-5, with D possibly called TRBD1 or TRBD2 (5 bases each). The CDR3 contains 16 residues. Trimming took 5 bases from V and 5 from J, leaving 21 bases between them. The germline CDR1 and CDR2 sequences are SGHAT and FQNNGV. CDR3 bases: TGTGCCAGCAGCCAAGACTTAGGGACGGCCTCTGAGACCCAGTACTTC. Its translation is CASSQDLGTASETQYF. Full variable domain (missing parts from reference TRBV11-2 and TRBJ2-5): EAGVAQSPRYKIIEKRQSVAFWCNPISGHATLYWYQQILGQGPKLLIQFQNNGVVDDSQLPKDRFSAERLKGVDSTLKIQPAKLEDSAVYLCASSQDLGTASETQYFGPGTRLLVL.

This clonotype appeared a single time. The chain couples TRBV7-2 to TRBJ2-2; D might be TRBD1 or TRBD2, each matching 6 bases. CDR3 size: 16 residues. Germline V gives CDR1 SGHTA, CDR2 FQGNSA. With 5 bases removed from V and 6 bases from J, the gap between germline ends came to 19 bases. The CDR3 DNA is TGTGCCAGCAGCCTGGGGTTTCGGGGGCACTCCGGGGAGCTGTTTTTT. Protein: CASSLGFRGHSGELFF.

This clonotype was observed at least ten times. A much larger clone differs from this one at a single base, so this may be a read error. The chain is built from TRBV20-1 and TRBJ1-2; D uncertain. The germline V gene encodes CDR1 DFQATT and CDR2 SNEGSKA (reference sequence). V shed 0 bases and J shed 7 bases, with 21 bases lying between them. The CDR3 has 16 residues. The CDR3 region is CSARDGRGRTDFGYTF. The CDR3 DNA reads TGCAGTGCTAGAGATGGCCGGGGTCGCACCGACTTTGGCTACACCTTC.

Within the sample, this clonotype is medium-sized (0.01 to 0.1%). This rearrangement joins TRBV20-1 to TRBJ2-1; 8 nucleotides agree with TRBD1. The CDR3 runs 12 residues. The germline V gene has CDR1 DFQATT and CDR2 SNEGSKA (reference sequence). Trimming at V came to 6 bases and at J to 7 bases, leaving 5 bases not matched to a gene. This chain's CDR3 is CSANRGRNEQFF. The CDR3 DNA is TGCAGTGCCAACAGGGGGAGGAATGAGCAGTTCTTC.

The rearrangement uses TRBV12-3 or TRBV12-4 and TRBJ1-1, with D uncertain. The V gene lost 2 bases and the J gene lost 4 bases, with 5 bases spanning the gap. The CDR3 contains 12 residues. The CDR3 region has the DNA TGTGCCAGCAGTTTAAAGGGCACTGAAGCTTTCTTT. Amino acid sequence: CASSLKGTEAFF.

The chain combines TRBV7-3 with TRBJ2-7; TRBD1 might be the D (6 bases). Germline loops: CDR1 SGHTA, CDR2 FQGTGA. CDR3 length equals 16 residues. V was clipped by 2 bases and J by 6 bases, with 20 bases between them. CDR3 coding DNA: TGTGCCAGCAGCTTACGAGGTGGTTTGTGGGGGCCCGAGCAGTACTTC. Translated: CASSLRGGLWGPEQYF.

This clonotype was seen at least ten times. V gene TRBV6-4 combines with J gene TRBJ2-3, with D possibly TRBD2 on 6 matching bases. The germline V and J ends were trimmed by 5 bases and 0 bases, with 6 bases remaining between them. The CDR3 sequence is 13 residues long. Germline assignment: CDR1 MRHNA and CDR2 SNTAGT. This CDR3 reads CASSSGSTDTQYF. CDR3 sequence (DNA): TGTGCCAGCAGTAGCGGGAGCACAGATACGCAGTATTTT.

This clonotype has a count of ten or more. V is TRBV30 and J is TRBJ2-1; no reliable D call. The V gene's germline CDR1 is GTSNPN and CDR2 SVGIG (reference sequence). The CDR3 extends over 15 amino acids. V was pared by 4 bases and J by 0 bases, with 13 bases between. The CDR3 nucleotides are TGTGCCTGGATTGGTGGTGGTAGCTCCTACAATGAGCAGTTCTTC. Protein product: CAWIGGGSSYNEQFF.

Comment on this clonotype: The conserved phenylalanine or tryptophan is not found at the CDR3 terminus, so this likely reflects a read error. J is TRBJ2-7 and V is TRBV20-1; a possible D gene is TRBD1 (6 bases). The length of the CDR3 is 13 residues. Germline CDR1 is DFQATT and CDR2 is SNEGSKA (reference sequence). Trimming cost V 5 bases and J 9 bases, with 20 bases left between them. CDR3 protein: CSAPRAGEDAQYL. For the CDR3, the DNA is TGCAGTGCTCCCAGGGCAGGGGAAGACGCGCAGTACCTC.

This chain joins TRBV7-9 and TRBJ2-5; 8 nucleotides align to TRBD2. The V segment lost 5 bases and the J segment 5 bases; nucleotides outside the gene matches: 4. The germline V gene encodes CDR1 SEHNR and CDR2 FQNEAQ (reference sequence). CDR3 length: 13 amino acids. The CDR3 bases are TGTGCCAGCAGCCCGACTAGCGCGGAGACCCAGTACTTC. Residues: CASSPTSAETQYF.

Note on this clonotype: At one end, the junction sequence differs from germline, possibly due to a read error. This chain joins TRBV20-1 and TRBJ2-5; no clear D gene. This CDR3 contains 11 residues. Per germline, CDR1 DFQATT and CDR2 SNEGSKA (reference sequence). The CDR3: CSAQFQETQSF. The CDR3, as DNA: TGCAGTGCCCAATTCCAAGAGACCCAGTCCTTC.

This clonotype was observed many times. A read error may explain this, as a much larger clone is one base away. The gene calls are TRBV5-8 and TRBJ2-7; tentative D call: TRBD2 (7 bases). The CDR3 loop spans 11 amino acids. Per germline, CDR1 SGHTS and CDR2 YDEGEE. CDR3 in amino acids: CASSFGGALSF. In DNA, the CDR3 is TGTGCCAGCAGCTTTGGGGGGGCCCTAAGCTTC.

J is TRBJ2-3 and V is TRBV12-3 or TRBV12-4; 8 positions agree with TRBD2. The CDR3 has 16 amino acids. Trimming at V came to 1 base and at J to 1 base, leaving 4 bases not matched to a gene. CDR3 in DNA: TGTGCCAGCAGTTTAGGCCTAGCGGGCCGCACAGATACGCAGTATTTT. Translated: CASSLGLAGRTDTQYF.

Only a few counts were recorded for this clonotype. V and J are TRBV2 and TRBJ1-6; D gene ambiguous. The V and J ends lost 4 bases and 14 bases respectively, with 9 bases between them. CDR1 and CDR2 from the germline V gene are SNHLY and FYNNEI. The CDR3 has 11 amino acids. The CDR3 bases are TGTGCCAGCAGTGTTTTCTCGGCCCTCCACTTT. Protein product: CASSVFSALHF.

Note on this clonotype: The CDR3 does not close with the conserved phenylalanine or tryptophan, likely indicating a read error. The limits of the CDR3 on the DNA are not certain, so only TCRdb's listed CDR3 is given. CDR3 sequence reads: CATQTAGGYTFGS. This chain connects TRBV24-1 to TRBJ2-1; the DNA was not used to check the table's D call, TRBD1. Looked up from germline, CDR1 is KGHDR and CDR2 is SFDVKD. The length of the CDR3 is 13 amino acids, counting both ends.

This clonotype was seen a single time. Germline is not matched at one junction end, which may reflect a read error. The chain links TRBV7-6 to TRBJ2-2; possibly TRBD1 for D (5 bases). The CDR3 has 15 residues. Per the germline V gene, CDR1 is SGHVS and CDR2 is FNYEAQ. CDR3 in amino acids: CASSLVSTDTGELLF. The CDR3 DNA reads TGTGCCAGCAGCTTAGTCAGCACGGACACCGGTGAGCTGCTTTTT.

A single count supports this clonotype. The gene calls are TRBV7-9 and TRBJ2-3; no reliable D call. Germline V gene data show CDR1 as SEHNR and CDR2 as FQNEAQ (reference sequence). Trimming removed 1 base from V and 3 bases from J, with 5 bases in between. This CDR3 region has 13 residues. CDR3: CASSLDPTDTQYF. The CDR3 region has the DNA TGTGCCAGCAGCTTAGACCCGACAGATACGCAGTATTTT.

This clonotype was found many times. The chain employs TRBV20-1 and TRBJ2-7; perhaps TRBD2 as D (6 bases). This CDR3 has 13 amino acids. Deletions cut 4 bases from V and 1 base from J, with 11 bases between. From germline, CDR1 is DFQATT and CDR2 SNEGSKA (reference sequence). The CDR3 DNA is TGCAGTGCTACCCGGGACTCTTCCTACGAGCAGTACTTC. This encodes CSATRDSSYEQYF.